The present T cell receptor beta chain was sequenced within a study of T cell responses to AZD1222 COVID-19 vaccine. Points from the study as a whole: Just 5 to 7 people given AZD1222 tested seropositive at baseline. The donors showed a predominance of white British ancestry and of females, with possible underestimation of clonal diversity. Reports indicate that nearly half of spike-specific TCRs are directed at unmutated variant regions.

A remark on this clone: Its antigen is not known.

Germline V lookup: CDR1 SGHAT, CDR2 FQNNGV. The CDR3 sequence is 13 residues long. V was shortened by 5 bases and J by 3 bases, with 11 bases between the two germline ends. The assay was immunoSEQ multiplex PCR, and TCRdb's table has in-frame clones only and misses some. The sample shows tens of thousands of clones, approximately 89% of them seen only once. The clonotype comes from an adult in good health. The chain uses TRBV11-2 and TRBJ2-7; TRBD2 is a possible D gene (5 bases). Sequencing was performed on peripheral blood, taken on day 0 of MenACWY control vaccination. CDR3 in DNA: TGTGCCAGCAGCACCCAGCGGAGCTACGAGCAGTACTTC. Amino acids: CASSTQRSYEQYF.